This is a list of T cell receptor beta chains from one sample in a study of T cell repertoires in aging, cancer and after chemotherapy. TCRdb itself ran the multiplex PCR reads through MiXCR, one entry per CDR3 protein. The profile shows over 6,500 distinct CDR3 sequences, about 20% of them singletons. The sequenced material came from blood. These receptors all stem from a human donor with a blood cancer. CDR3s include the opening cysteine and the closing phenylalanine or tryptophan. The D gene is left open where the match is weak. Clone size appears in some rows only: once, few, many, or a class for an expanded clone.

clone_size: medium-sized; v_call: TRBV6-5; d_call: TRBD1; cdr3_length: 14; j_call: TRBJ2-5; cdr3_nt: TGTGCCAGCAGCTCCGGGACAGGGATCGAGACCCAGTACTTC; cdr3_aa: CASSSGTGIETQYF
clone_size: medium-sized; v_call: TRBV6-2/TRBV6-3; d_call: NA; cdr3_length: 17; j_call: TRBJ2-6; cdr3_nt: TGTGCCAGCACTACGGGGAAACGGGGCTCTGGGGCCAACGTCCTGACTTTC; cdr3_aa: CASTTGKRGSGANVLTF
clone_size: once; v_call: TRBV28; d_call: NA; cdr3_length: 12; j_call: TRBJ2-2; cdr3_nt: TGTGCCAGCAATGACGCAACCGGGGAGCTGTTTTTT; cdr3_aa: CASNDATGELFF
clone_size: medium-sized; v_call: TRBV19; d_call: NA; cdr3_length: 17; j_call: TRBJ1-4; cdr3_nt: TGTGCCAGTAGTTTAGTAAGCGTCGCGGCCGCTAATGAAAAACTGTTTTTT; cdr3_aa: CASSLVSVAAANEKLFF
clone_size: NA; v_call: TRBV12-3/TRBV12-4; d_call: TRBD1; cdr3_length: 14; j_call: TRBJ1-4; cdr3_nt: TGTGCCAGCAGCCTTACAGGGGGTAATGAAAAACTGTTTTTT; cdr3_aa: CASSLTGGNEKLFF
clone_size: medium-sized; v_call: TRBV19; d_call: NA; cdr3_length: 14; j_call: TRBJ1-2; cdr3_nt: TGTGCCAGTACCCTGACAGGCAATAACTATGGCTACACCTTC; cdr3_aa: CASTLTGNNYGYTF
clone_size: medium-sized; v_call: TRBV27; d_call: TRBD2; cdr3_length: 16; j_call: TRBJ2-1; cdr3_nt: TGTGCCAGCAGGTTAAAGCGGGAACCCTCCTACAATGAGCAGTTCTTC; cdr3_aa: CASRLKREPSYNEQFF
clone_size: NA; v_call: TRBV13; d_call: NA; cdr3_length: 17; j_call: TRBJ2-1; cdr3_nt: TGTGCCAGCAGCGCCCCCGTCTGGGTAGCGGCGGGCAATGAGCAGTTCTTC; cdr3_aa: CASSAPVWVAAGNEQFF
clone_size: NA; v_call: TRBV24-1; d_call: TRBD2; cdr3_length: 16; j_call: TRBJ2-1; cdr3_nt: TGTGCCACCAGTGATTTTAAAAGCGGGAAGTGGAATGAGCAGTTCTTC; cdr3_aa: CATSDFKSGKWNEQFF
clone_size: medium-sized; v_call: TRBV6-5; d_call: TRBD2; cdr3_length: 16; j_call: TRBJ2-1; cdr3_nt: TGTGCCAGCAGTTACTACGCGGGAGGGCCCGAGAATGAGCAGTTCTTC; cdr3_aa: CASSYYAGGPENEQFF
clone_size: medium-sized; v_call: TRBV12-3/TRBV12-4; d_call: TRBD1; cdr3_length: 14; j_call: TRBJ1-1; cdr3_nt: TGTGCCAGCACCTTGACAGGGGTGAACACTGAAGCTTTCTTT; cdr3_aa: CASTLTGVNTEAFF
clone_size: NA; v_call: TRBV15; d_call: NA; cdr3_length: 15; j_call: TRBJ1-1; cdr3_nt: TGTGCCACCAGCAGGGTGATACAGGGGAACACTGAAGCTTTCTTT; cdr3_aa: CATSRVIQGNTEAFF
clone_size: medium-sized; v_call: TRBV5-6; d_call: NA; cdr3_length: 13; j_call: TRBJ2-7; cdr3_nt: TGTGCCAGCAGTCCCGGAGGGGCCTACGAGCAGTACTTC; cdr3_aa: CASSPGGAYEQYF
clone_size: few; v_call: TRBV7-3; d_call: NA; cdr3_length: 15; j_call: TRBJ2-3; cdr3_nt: TGTGCCAGCAGACCCGGGAGCGGGACATGGGATACGCAGTATTTT; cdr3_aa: CASRPGSGTWDTQYF
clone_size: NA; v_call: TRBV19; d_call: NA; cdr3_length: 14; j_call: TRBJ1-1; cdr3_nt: TGTGCCAGTAGTATGGGGCAAGCAAACACTGAAGCTTTCTTT; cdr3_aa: CASSMGQANTEAFF
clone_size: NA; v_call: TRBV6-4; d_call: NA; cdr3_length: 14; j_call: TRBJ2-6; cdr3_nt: TGTGCCAGCAGCTTGGACTCTGGGGCCAACGTCCTGACTTTC; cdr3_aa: CASSLDSGANVLTF
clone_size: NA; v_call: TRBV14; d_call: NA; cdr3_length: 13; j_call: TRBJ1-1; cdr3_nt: TGTGCCAGCAGCCAACTTCGGAACACTGAAGCTTTCTTT; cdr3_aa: CASSQLRNTEAFF
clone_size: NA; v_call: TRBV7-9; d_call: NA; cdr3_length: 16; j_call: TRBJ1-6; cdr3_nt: TGTGCCAGCAGCCTCAGTCCGGACAGAAAGTATTCACCCCTCCACTTT; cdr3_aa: CASSLSPDRKYSPLHF
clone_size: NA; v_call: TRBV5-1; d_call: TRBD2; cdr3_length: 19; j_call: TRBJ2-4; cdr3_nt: TGCGCCAGCAGCTTGGGGGTCCCACTAGCGGGAGTCTCCAAAAACATTCAGTACTTC; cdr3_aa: CASSLGVPLAGVSKNIQYF
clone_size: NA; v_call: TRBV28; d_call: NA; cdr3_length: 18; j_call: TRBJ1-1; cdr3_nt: TGTGCCAGCAGTTCGCTAAATCTAGACAGGCCGATGAACACTGAAGCTTTCTTT; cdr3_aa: CASSSLNLDRPMNTEAFF
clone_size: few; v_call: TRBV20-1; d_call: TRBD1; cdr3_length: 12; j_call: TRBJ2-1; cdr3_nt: TGCAGTGCCCAATCCAGGCAGGGGGTCTTGTTCTTC; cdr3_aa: CSAQSRQGVLFF
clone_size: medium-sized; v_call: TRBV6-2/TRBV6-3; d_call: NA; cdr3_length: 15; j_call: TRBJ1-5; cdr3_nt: TGTGCCAGCAGTTCGAATGCCAGCCCGAATCAGCCCCAGCATTTT; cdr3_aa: CASSSNASPNQPQHF
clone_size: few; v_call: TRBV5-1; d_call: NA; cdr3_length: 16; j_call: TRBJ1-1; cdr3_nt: TGCGCCAGCAGCTTGGAGGTGGGGCAGGGGAGGGCTGAAGCTTTCTTT; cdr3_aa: CASSLEVGQGRAEAFF
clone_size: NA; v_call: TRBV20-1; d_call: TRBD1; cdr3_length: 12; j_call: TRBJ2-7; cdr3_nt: TGCAGTGCTAGGAAGGACAGGTACGAGCAGTACTTC; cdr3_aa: CSARKDRYEQYF
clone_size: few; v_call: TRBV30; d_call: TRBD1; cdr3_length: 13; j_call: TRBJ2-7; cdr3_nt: TGTGCCTGGAGTCGACAGGGGCCATACGAGCAGTACTTC; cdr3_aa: CAWSRQGPYEQYF
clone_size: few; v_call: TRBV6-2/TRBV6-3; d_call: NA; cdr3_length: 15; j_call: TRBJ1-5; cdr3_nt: TGTGCCAGCCGGACGGGACTTTATAGCAATCAGCCCCAGCATTTT; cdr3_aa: CASRTGLYSNQPQHF
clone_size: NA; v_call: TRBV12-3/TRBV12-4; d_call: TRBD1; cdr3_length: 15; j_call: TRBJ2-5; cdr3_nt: TGTGCCAGCAGTTTAAGGTTCAGGGGGCAAGAGACCCAGTACTTC; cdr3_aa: CASSLRFRGQETQYF
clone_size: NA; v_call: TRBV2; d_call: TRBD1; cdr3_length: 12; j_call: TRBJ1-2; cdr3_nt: TGTGCCAGCAGACCCACAGGGGTAGGCTACACCTTC; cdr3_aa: CASRPTGVGYTF
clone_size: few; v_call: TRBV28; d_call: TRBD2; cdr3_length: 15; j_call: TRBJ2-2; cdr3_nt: TGTGCCAGCAGTTCCCTACGGGGGGGAACCGGGGAGCTGTTTTTT; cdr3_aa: CASSSLRGGTGELFF
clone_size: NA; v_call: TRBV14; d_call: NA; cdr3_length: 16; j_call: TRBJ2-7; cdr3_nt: TGTGCCAGCAGCCAATTTTTAGGGGCACAATCCTACGAGCAGTACTTC; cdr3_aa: CASSQFLGAQSYEQYF
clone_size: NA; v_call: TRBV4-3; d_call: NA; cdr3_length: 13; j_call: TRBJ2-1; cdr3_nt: TGCGCCAGCAGCCAAGGCCCAGAGGAGGAGCAGTTCTTC; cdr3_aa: CASSQGPEEEQFF
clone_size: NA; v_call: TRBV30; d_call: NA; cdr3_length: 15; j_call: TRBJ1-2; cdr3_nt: TGTGCCTGGAGTGCCCTATCGCAGGTCGGGGGTGGCTACACCTTC; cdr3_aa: CAWSALSQVGGGYTF
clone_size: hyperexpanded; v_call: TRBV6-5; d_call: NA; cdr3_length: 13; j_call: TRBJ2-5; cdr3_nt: TGTGCCAGCAGTACCGTCAAAGGGGAGACCCAGTACTTC; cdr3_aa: CASSTVKGETQYF
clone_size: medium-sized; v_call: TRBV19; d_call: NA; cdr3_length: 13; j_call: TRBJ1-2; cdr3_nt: TGTGCCAGTAGCTCGGAGGCCAACTATGGCTACACCTTC; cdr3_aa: CASSSEANYGYTF
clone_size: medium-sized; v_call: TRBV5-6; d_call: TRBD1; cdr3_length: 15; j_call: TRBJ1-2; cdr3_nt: TGTGCCAGCTTAGCCCAGGGACAGGCCTACTATGGCTACACCTTC; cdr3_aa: CASLAQGQAYYGYTF
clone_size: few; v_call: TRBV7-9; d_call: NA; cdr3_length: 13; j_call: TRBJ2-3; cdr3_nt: TGTGCCAGCAGCTTACGTTCGCAAGATACGCAGTATTTT; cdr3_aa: CASSLRSQDTQYF
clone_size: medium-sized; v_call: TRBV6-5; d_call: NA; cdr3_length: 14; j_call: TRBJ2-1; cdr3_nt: TGTGCCAGCAGCACAGGGGGTCTAGCGGGAAAGCAGTTCTTC; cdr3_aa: CASSTGGLAGKQFF
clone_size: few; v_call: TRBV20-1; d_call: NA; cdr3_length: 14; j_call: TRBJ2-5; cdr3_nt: TGCAGTGCTAGAGATGGTGCTAGCCAAGAGACCCAGTACTTC; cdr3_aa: CSARDGASQETQYF
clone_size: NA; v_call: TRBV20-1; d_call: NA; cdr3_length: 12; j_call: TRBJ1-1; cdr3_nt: TGCAGTGCCGGACACCGGAACACTGAAGCTTTCTTT; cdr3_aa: CSAGHRNTEAFF
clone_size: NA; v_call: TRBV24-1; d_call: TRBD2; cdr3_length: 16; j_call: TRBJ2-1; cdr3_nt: TGTGCCACCAGTGATTTTGCCGGGGGGAATGGTGGTGAGCAGTTCTTC; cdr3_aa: CATSDFAGGNGGEQFF
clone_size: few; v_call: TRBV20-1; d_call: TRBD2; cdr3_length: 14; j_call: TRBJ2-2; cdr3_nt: TGCAGTGCCCATTGGGGAGGGCCGGGCGGGGAGCTGTTTTTT; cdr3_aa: CSAHWGGPGGELFF
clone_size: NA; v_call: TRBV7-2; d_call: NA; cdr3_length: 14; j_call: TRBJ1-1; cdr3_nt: TGTGCCAGCAGCTTATACGGTACAAACACTGAAGCTTTCTTT; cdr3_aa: CASSLYGTNTEAFF
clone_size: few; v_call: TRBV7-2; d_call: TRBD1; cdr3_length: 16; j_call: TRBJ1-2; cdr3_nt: TGTGCCAGCAGCTTAGAACCTACCGGGACAGGATATGGCTACACCTTC; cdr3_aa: CASSLEPTGTGYGYTF
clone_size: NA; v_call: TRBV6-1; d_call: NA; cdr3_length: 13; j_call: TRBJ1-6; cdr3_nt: TGTGCCAGCAGCAGGGAGCCGAATTCACCCCTCCACTTT; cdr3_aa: CASSREPNSPLHF
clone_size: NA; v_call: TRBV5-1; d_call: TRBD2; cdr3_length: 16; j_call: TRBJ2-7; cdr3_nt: TGCGCCAGCAGCTTTTCAAGCGGGGGTTTCTCCTACGAGCAGTACTTC; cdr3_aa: CASSFSSGGFSYEQYF
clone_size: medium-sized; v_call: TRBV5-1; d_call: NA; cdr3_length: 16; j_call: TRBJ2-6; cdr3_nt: TGCGCCAGCAGCCCGGGACTGTTCTCTGGGGCCAACGTCCTGACTTTC; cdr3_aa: CASSPGLFSGANVLTF
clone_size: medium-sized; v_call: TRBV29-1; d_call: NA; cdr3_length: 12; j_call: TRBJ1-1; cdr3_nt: TGCAGCGGGTTAACAGGGATCACTGAAGCTTTCTTT; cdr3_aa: CSGLTGITEAFF